One sample yielded the 5 T cell receptor beta chains listed below, sequenced in a study of T cell responses to AZD1222 COVID-19 vaccine. Method: immunoSEQ multiplex PCR; TCRdb's copy keeps in-frame clones and lacks some. The sample has about 170,000 clones, roughly nine tenths seen once. The specimen comprised peripheral blood, sampled on day 0 of AZD1222 vaccination. The receptors here all came from an adult in good health.

V gene TRBV3-1 (or the pseudogene TRBV3-2) combines with J gene TRBJ1-6; 9 positions agree with TRBD1. CDR3 length: 18 residues. The V gene end was trimmed by 5 bases and the J gene end by 4 bases; junction bases not matched to a gene: 12. Germline loops: CDR1 LGHDT, CDR2 YNNKEL (reference sequence). The CDR3 region is CASSSEDRGVRYNSPLHF. The CDR3 DNA reads TGTGCCAGCAGCTCCGAGGACAGGGGTGTTAGATATAATTCACCCCTCCACTTT.

The V call is TRBV29-1, the J call TRBJ2-4; no clear D gene. Germline V gene lookup returns CDR1 SQVTM and CDR2 ANQGSEA. This CDR3 has 14 residues. Trimming stripped 4 bases from V and 1 base from J, with 11 bases between. The CDR3 here is CSVAPRAAKNIQYF. The CDR3 nucleotides are TGCAGCGTTGCTCCGCGTGCGGCCAAAAACATTCAGTACTTC.

This rearrangement joins TRBV6-5 to TRBJ2-2; weak D call: TRBD1 (6 bases). V gave up 6 bases and J gave up 2 bases, with 13 bases separating them. The CDR3 is 15 amino acids. The germline gives CDR1 MNHEY, CDR2 SVGAGI. In nucleotides, the CDR3 is TGTGCCAGCAGCGCGAGGACAGACAACACCGGGGAGCTGTTTTTT. This gives the protein CASSARTDNTGELFF.

This rearrangement joins TRBV21-1 to TRBJ1-1; the listed D gene, TRBD1, was not tested against the DNA. TRBV21-1 is an annotated pseudogene. CDR3 size: 13 residues. The CDR3 coding sequence is TGTGCCAGCAGCAACCCAGGGTGTACTGAAGCTTTCTTT. It encodes CASSNPGCTEAFF.

The chain is built from TRBV6-5 and TRBJ1-6; TRBD1 is a possible D gene (5 bases). Deletions cut 2 bases from V and 10 bases from J, with 15 bases between. Germline V gene sequence: CDR1 MNHEY, CDR2 SVGAGI. The CDR3 sequence is 15 residues long. In nucleotides, the CDR3 is TGTGCCAGCAGTTACAACGGGGGGGTGGGATCACCCCTCCACTTT. As protein: CASSYNGGVGSPLHF.